One sample yielded the 26 T cell receptor beta chains listed below, sequenced in a study of cytomegalovirus exposure and HLA in healthy donors. The study ran its PCR with 60 Vbeta and 13 Jbeta primers. TCRdb's table, derived via immunoSEQ multiplex PCR, lists solely in-frame clones and lacks some. Of over 200,000 clones listed, 60% to 80% are singletons. Material: PBMCs. The receptors originated from a male donor in good health and CMV-seronegative.

With regard to this clone: Other DNA sequences in the same sample also yield this CDR3. V is TRBV10-3 and J is TRBJ2-5; a weak D match, TRBD2 (7 bases). Trimming shortened V by 6 bases and J by 4 bases, and 9 bases separated the two germline ends. Germline CDR1 reads ENHRY; CDR2 reads SYGVKD. This CDR3 has 12 residues. CDR3 nucleotide sequence: TGTGCCATCAGCGGGGGGCGAGAGACCCAGTACTTC. Its protein is CAISGGRETQYF.

The rearrangement joins TRBV7-9 to TRBJ2-5, with 8 bases aligning to TRBD1. Germline loops: CDR1 SEHNR, CDR2 FQNEAQ (reference sequence). This CDR3 is 15 amino acids long. V was clipped by 0 bases and J by 4 bases; unmatched bases: 4. Written as DNA, the CDR3 is TGTGCCAGCAGCTTAGCCTCAGGGGGCGGAGAGACCCAGTACTTC. Translated: CASSLASGGGETQYF.

Only a few counts were recorded for this clone. The chain employs TRBV28 and TRBJ1-5; 8 bases fit TRBD1. Trimming cost V 2 bases and J 15 bases; bases outside gene matches: 9. This CDR3 region has 13 residues. CDR1 is MDHEN, CDR2 SYDVKM, per germline. The CDR3 nucleotides read TGTGCCAGCAGTTTACAAGGACAGGGAGCCGGGCATTTT. Residues: CASSLQGQGAGHF.

The V gene is TRBV5-4, the J gene TRBJ2-1; D may be TRBD1 (5 bases). CDR3 size: 13 residues. Germline V lookup: CDR1 SGHNT, CDR2 YYREEE (reference sequence). With 2 bases removed from V and 6 bases from J, the gap between germline ends came to 9 bases. The CDR3 loop is CASSLRQPNEQFF. The DNA for the CDR3 is TGTGCCAGCAGCTTAAGACAGCCCAATGAGCAGTTCTTC. The full variable domain, completed using reference TRBV5-4 and TRBJ2-1, is ETGVTQSPTHLIKTRGQQVTLRCSSQSGHNTVSWYQQALGQGPQFIFQYYREEENGRGNFPPRFSGLQFPNYSSELNVNALELDDSALYLCASSLRQPNEQFFGPGTRLTVL.

This chain uses TRBV2 with TRBJ2-7; 9 bases agree with TRBD1. Germline CDR1 is SNHLY and CDR2 is FYNNEI. The J segment lost 0 bases and the V segment lost 5 bases, leaving 2 bases of the junction unmatched. This CDR3 spans 14 amino acids. This CDR3 reads CASSRDRASYEQYF. CDR3 nucleotide sequence: TGTGCCAGCAGTAGGGACAGGGCCTCCTACGAGCAGTACTTC. The whole variable domain, filled in from reference TRBV2 and TRBJ2-7, reads EPEVTQTPSHQVTQMGQEVILRCVPISNHLYFYWYRQILGQKVEFLVSFYNNEISEKSEIFDDQFSVERPDGSNFTLKIRSTKLEDSAMYFCASSRDRASYEQYFGPGTRLTVT.

This chain joins TRBV14 and TRBJ2-7; 8 nucleotides line up with TRBD2. Germline lookup yields CDR1 SGHDN and CDR2 FVKESK. V lost 0 bases and J lost 0; bases outside the gene matches: 7. This CDR3 has 17 residues. CDR3 region: CASSQDPSGWSSYEQYF. Here the CDR3 DNA reads TGTGCCAGCAGCCAAGACCCTAGCGGGTGGAGCTCCTACGAGCAGTACTTC.

CDR3 in amino acids: CASSPGPYEQYF. The CDR3 DNA reads as TGTGCCAGCAGCCCCGGTCCCTACGAGCAGTACTTC. This chain joins TRBV28 and TRBJ2-7; no reliable D call. The CDR3 has 12 residues. V gave up 6 bases and J gave up 2 bases, with 8 bases separating them. CDR1 and CDR2 (germline): MDHEN, SYDVKM.

This rearrangement joins TRBV5-4 to TRBJ2-3; D may be TRBD2 (6 bases). Trimming took 0 bases from V and 4 from J, leaving 15 bases between them. Germline V gene data show CDR1 as SGHNT and CDR2 as YYREEE (reference sequence). CDR3 size: 16 residues. The CDR3 DNA follows: TGTGCCAGCAGCTTGGGGGGAGGCCTCGCTCCAGATACGCAGTATTTT. It codes for CASSLGGGLAPDTQYF.

The chain links TRBV29-1 to TRBJ2-3, with D unresolved. CDR1 and CDR2 from the germline V gene are SQVTM and ANQGSEA. The ends were cut back, 3 bases at V and 4 bases at J, with 17 bases in the middle. The CDR3 loop spans 15 amino acids. CDR3: CSVERLSEASDTQYF. The CDR3 bases are TGCAGCGTTGAGAGGCTGTCAGAGGCCTCAGATACGCAGTATTTT.

In this sample, this clone turned up once. The chain couples TRBV19 to TRBJ1-2; 8 bases fit TRBD1. The CDR3 consists of 15 residues. V shed 3 bases, J shed 4 bases, and the junction held 7 bases outside the gene matches. Germline V lookup: CDR1 LNHDA, CDR2 SQIVND (reference sequence). The CDR3 sequence is CASSMGTGFIYGYTF. CDR3 nucleotides: TGTGCCAGTAGTATGGGGACAGGATTTATCTATGGCTACACCTTC.

This rearrangement joins TRBV18 to TRBJ2-5, with TRBD2 matching 7 bases. Germline V CDR1 and CDR2: KGHSH, LQKENI. This CDR3 has 14 amino acids. V lost 7 bases and J lost 0; bases outside the gene matches: 5. CDR3 sequence: CASFWTRNQETQYF. As DNA, the CDR3 is TGTGCCAGCTTCTGGACTAGGAACCAAGAGACCCAGTACTTC. Filled out from reference TRBV18 and TRBJ2-5, the complete variable domain reads NAGVMQNPRHLVRRRGQEARLRCSPMKGHSHVYWYRQLPEEGLKFMVYLQKENIIDESGMPKERFSAEFPKEGPSILRIQQVVRGDSAAYFCASFWTRNQETQYFGPGTRLLVL.

The CDR3 region has the DNA TGCAGCGGATTTCAGGGACAGAACTATGGCTACACCTTC. Translating gives CSGFQGQNYGYTF. The chain combines TRBV29-1 with TRBJ1-2, with 7 positions matching TRBD1. V trimming: 7 bases; J trimming: 2 bases; junction bases outside the gene matches: 7. This CDR3 spans 13 amino acids. The germline gives CDR1 SQVTM, CDR2 ANQGSEA.

This chain uses TRBV19 with TRBJ2-2, with TRBD2 identical over 7 bases. With V trimmed by 6 bases and J by 5 bases, 12 bases remained unmatched. The CDR3 contains 16 residues. CDR1 and CDR2 (germline): LNHDA, SQIVND (reference sequence). The CDR3 is CASSPPGGVLTGELFF. As DNA, the CDR3 is TGTGCCAGTAGCCCCCCGGGGGGAGTTCTGACCGGGGAGCTGTTTTTT.

The gene calls are TRBV27 and TRBJ1-2; 10 positions match TRBD1. Germline V lookup: CDR1 MNHEY, CDR2 SMNVEV (reference sequence). The V segment lost 5 bases and the J segment 0 bases; nucleotides outside the gene matches: 9. The CDR3 is 17 residues long. Here the CDR3 reads CASSGIGTGESNYGYTF. Here the CDR3 DNA reads TGTGCCAGCAGTGGAATCGGGACAGGGGAATCTAACTATGGCTACACCTTC.

The chain is built from TRBV19 and TRBJ2-7, with D perhaps TRBD1 (7 bases). Germline lookup yields CDR1 LNHDA and CDR2 SQIVND (reference sequence). Trimming stripped 6 bases from V and 6 bases from J, with 18 bases between. The CDR3 extends over 14 amino acids. For the CDR3, the DNA is TGTGCCAGTAGGAGTCCAGGGGGAGGCGGCGAGCAGTACTTC. The encoded protein is CASRSPGGGGEQYF.

This chain joins TRBV15 and TRBJ2-3; 13 nucleotides line up with TRBD2. CDR3 size: 18 residues. V trimming: 3 bases; J trimming: 0 bases; junction bases outside the gene matches: 6. Germline V lookup: CDR1 LNHNV, CDR2 YYDKDF (reference sequence). The CDR3 sequence is CATSSGTSGTTSTDTQYF. The CDR3 DNA sequence: TGTGCCACCAGCAGCGGGACTAGCGGGACCACTAGCACAGATACGCAGTATTTT.

The chain is built from TRBV19 and TRBJ1-2; TRBD1 agrees at 7 bases. Germline trimming cut 1 base from V and 4 bases from J; bases unmatched to any gene: 3. The V gene's germline CDR1 is LNHDA and CDR2 SQIVND (reference sequence). The length of the CDR3 is 14 residues. For the CDR3, the DNA is TGTGCCAGTAGTATAGGCGGGACAGCCTATGGCTACACCTTC. It is translated as CASSIGGTAYGYTF.

The chain is built from TRBV11-1 and TRBJ1-2; D uncertain. The germline gives CDR1 SGHAT, CDR2 FQDESV (reference sequence). The V end was cut by 2 bases, the J end by 4 bases, with 8 bases between. The CDR3 loop spans 13 amino acids. The CDR3 region has the DNA TGTGCCAGCAGCTTACGAGGAGTCTATGGCTACACCTTC. This codes for CASSLRGVYGYTF.

The J gene is TRBJ2-5, the V gene TRBV19; 7 bases match TRBD1. Germline assignment: CDR1 LNHDA and CDR2 SQIVND (reference sequence). V trimming: 6 bases; J trimming: 0 bases; junction bases outside the gene matches: 1. The CDR3 has 13 amino acids. CDR3 amino acids: CASRQGYQETQYF. DNA for the CDR3: TGTGCCAGTAGACAGGGGTACCAAGAGACCCAGTACTTC.

J is TRBJ2-5 and V is TRBV18; no clear D gene. The last part of the DNA fits TRBJ2-7 better; the J call may be wrong. Germline V gene lookup returns CDR1 KGHSH and CDR2 LQKENI. The CDR3 runs to 15 residues. The DNA for the CDR3 is TGTGCCAGCTCACCACCGGTGAGCCACTCCTACGAGCAGTACTTC. It encodes CASSPPVSHSYEQYF.

The V and J genes are TRBV18 and TRBJ2-7; TRBD2 aligns across 8 bases. The CDR3 has 17 amino acids. V gave up 1 base and J gave up 2 bases; unmatched junction bases: 10. Germline-derived CDR1 and CDR2 are KGHSH and LQKENI. The CDR3 bases are TGTGCCAGCTCACCACTAGCGGGAAGAGGGGTCCCCTACGAGCAGTACTTC. It encodes CASSPLAGRGVPYEQYF.

The chain joins TRBV11-2 to TRBJ1-3; D gene uncertain. CDR3 length: 14 amino acids. V was trimmed by 0 bases and J by 2 bases, leaving 5 bases between them. CDR1 is SGHAT, CDR2 FQNNGV, per germline. CDR3 amino acids: CASSLDSTGNTIYF. The DNA for the CDR3 is TGTGCCAGCAGCTTAGACAGTACTGGAAACACCATATATTTT.

This clone has only one observation. V gene TRBV5-8 combines with J gene TRBJ1-3; a possible D gene is TRBD1 (5 bases). The CDR3 sequence is 15 residues long. Looked up from germline, CDR1 is SGHTS and CDR2 is YDEGEE. The germline V and J ends were trimmed by 2 bases and 4 bases, with 13 bases remaining between them. The DNA for the CDR3 is TGTGCCAGCAGCTTAAACGGGGGAACCGGAAACACCATATATTTT. Its translation is CASSLNGGTGNTIYF. Combining the CDR3 with reference TRBV5-8 and TRBJ1-3 gives the whole variable domain EAGVTQSPTHLIKTRGQQATLRCSPISGHTSVYWYQQALGLGLQFLLWYDEGEERNRGNFPPRFSGRQFPNYSSELNVNALELEDSALYLCASSLNGGTGNTIYFGEGSWLTVV.

The V gene is TRBV7-2, the J gene TRBJ2-1; 7 nucleotides agree with TRBD2. CDR1 and CDR2 (germline): SGHTA, FQGNSA. This CDR3 contains 18 residues. V trimming: 4 bases; J trimming: 4 bases; junction bases outside the gene matches: 16. CDR3 sequence (DNA): TGTGCCAGCAGCTCCCCTCGGGGCGGGAGTAGGATTTACAATGAGCAGTTCTTC. It specifies CASSSPRGGSRIYNEQFF.

This clone has more than one count but fewer than ten. The chain has TRBV6-5 and TRBJ2-7, with D perhaps TRBD2 (6 bases). This CDR3 contains 15 residues. Between the trimmed V and J ends, which lost 6 bases and 6 bases, there was a span of 21 bases. Germline lookup yields CDR1 MNHEY and CDR2 SVGAGI. The CDR3 loop reads CASSLGLPQGSEQYF. DNA for the CDR3: TGTGCCAGCAGCCTCGGACTACCTCAGGGCTCCGAGCAGTACTTC.

The chain has TRBV7-6 and TRBJ2-1, with D perhaps matching TRBD2 (6 bases). The CDR3 loop spans 15 amino acids. Germline V CDR1 and CDR2: SGHVS, FNYEAQ. Between the trimmed V and J ends, which lost 8 bases and 0 bases, there was a span of 14 bases. The CDR3 region is CASFSSASSYNEQFF. DNA of the CDR3: TGTGCCAGCTTCTCTAGCGCGAGCTCCTACAATGAGCAGTTCTTC.